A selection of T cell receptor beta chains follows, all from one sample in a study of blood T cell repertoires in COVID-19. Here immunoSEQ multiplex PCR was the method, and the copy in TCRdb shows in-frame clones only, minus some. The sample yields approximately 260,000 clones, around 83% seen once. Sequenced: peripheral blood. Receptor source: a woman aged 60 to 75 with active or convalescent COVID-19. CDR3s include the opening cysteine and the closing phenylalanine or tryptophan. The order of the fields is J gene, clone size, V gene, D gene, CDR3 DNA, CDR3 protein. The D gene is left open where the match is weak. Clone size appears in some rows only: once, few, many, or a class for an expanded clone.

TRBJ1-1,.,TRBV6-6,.,TGTGCCAGCAGTACCTGGGGCTCCTCAAACGCTTTCTTT,CASSTWGSSNAFF
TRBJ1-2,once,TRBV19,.,TGTGCCAGTAGCCCTGGGGGGTGGACAAGCGACTATGGCTACACCTTC,CASSPGGWTSDYGYTF
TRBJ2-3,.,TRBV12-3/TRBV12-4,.,TGTGCCAGCAGTACTACCCCGGATACGCAGTATTTT,CASSTTPDTQYF
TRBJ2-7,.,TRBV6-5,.,TGTGCCAGCAGTTCCGGACAGTCCTACGAGCAGTACTTC,CASSSGQSYEQYF
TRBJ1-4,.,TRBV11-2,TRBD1,TGTGCCAGCAGTCTCGGGACAGTAGCAACTAATGAAAAACTGTTTTTT,CASSLGTVATNEKLFF
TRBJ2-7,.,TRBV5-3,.,TGTGCCAGAAGCCCTGGGGCCCATAACTACGAGCAGTACTTC,CARSPGAHNYEQYF
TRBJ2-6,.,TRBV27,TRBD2,TGTGCCAGTTCAAGGGCGGGAGCTAACTCTGGGGCCAACGTCCTGACTTTC,CASSRAGANSGANVLTF
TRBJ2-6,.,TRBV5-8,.,TGTGCCAGCAGCTCCTGGATTAGCGGGGCCAACGTCCTGACTTTC,CASSSWISGANVLTF
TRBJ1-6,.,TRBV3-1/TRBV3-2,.,TGTGCCAGCAGCCAAGATGGAGGCCAGGGGAATTCACCCCTCCACTTT,CASSQDGGQGNSPLHF
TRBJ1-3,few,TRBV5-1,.,TGCGCCAGCAGCTTGAGGCGAGGTGCAGCGCCTGGAAACACCATATATTTT,CASSLRRGAAPGNTIYF
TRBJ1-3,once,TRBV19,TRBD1,TGTGCCAGTAGTAGGGACAGGGCCTCTGGAAACACCATATATTTT,CASSRDRASGNTIYF
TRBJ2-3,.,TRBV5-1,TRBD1,TGCGCCAGCAGCCGGACAGGGACGTACACAGATACGCAGTATTTT,CASSRTGTYTDTQYF
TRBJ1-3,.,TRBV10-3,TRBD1,TGTGCCATCAGGGGAACCGACAGGGCTGGAAACACCATATATTTT,CAIRGTDRAGNTIYF
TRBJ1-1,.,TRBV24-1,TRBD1,TGTGCCACCAGTGAAGGGACAGGGGGCAAGAACACTGAAGCTTTCTTT,CATSEGTGGKNTEAFF
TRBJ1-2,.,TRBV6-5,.,TGTGCCAGCAGTTCCAGGAGGAACTATGGCTACACCTTC,CASSSRRNYGYTF
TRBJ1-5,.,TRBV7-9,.,TGTGCCAGCAGCTTAGGAGGGGGGGCCAATCAGCCCCAGCATTTT,CASSLGGGANQPQHF
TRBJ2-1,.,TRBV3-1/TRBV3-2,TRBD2,TGTGCCAGCAGCCAAGATCTGCTAGCGGGGACACCCTACAATGAGCAGTTCTTC,CASSQDLLAGTPYNEQFF
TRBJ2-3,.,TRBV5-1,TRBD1,TGCGCCAGCAGCGAGACAGGGGGGAATACGCAGTATTTT,CASSETGGNTQYF
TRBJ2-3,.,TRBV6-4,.,TGTGCCAGCAGCGTCCTACCTAGCGATGGGAGCGGGCAGTATTTT,CASSVLPSDGSGQYF
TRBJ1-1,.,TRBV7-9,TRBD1,TGTGCCAGCAGCGAGACAGGGGGCGCGTACACTGAAGCTTTCTTT,CASSETGGAYTEAFF
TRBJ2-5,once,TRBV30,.,TGTGCCTGGAGCCCCGGTACGGAGACCCAGTACTTC,CAWSPGTETQYF
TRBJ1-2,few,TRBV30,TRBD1,TGTGCCTGGAGTCCCGGACAGGACTATGGCTACACCTTC,CAWSPGQDYGYTF
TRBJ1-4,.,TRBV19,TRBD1,TGTGCCAGTAGTCCCGGGACAGGGTATGAAAAACTGTTTTTT,CASSPGTGYEKLFF
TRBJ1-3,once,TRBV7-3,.,TGTGCCAGCAGCTTAACCGCTGGAAACACCATATATTTT,CASSLTAGNTIYF
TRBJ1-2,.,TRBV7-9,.,TGTGCCAGCGGGCTACCTGGTAACTATGGCTACACCTTC,CASGLPGNYGYTF
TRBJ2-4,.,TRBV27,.,TGTGCCAGCAGTTTATCATGGGGAGCGGCCAAAAACATTCAGTACTTC,CASSLSWGAAKNIQYF
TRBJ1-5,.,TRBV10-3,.,TGTGCCATCAGTGAGTCGGGACTGGGCAATCAGCCCCAGCATTTT,CAISESGLGNQPQHF
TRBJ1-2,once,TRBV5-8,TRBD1,TGTGCCAGCAGCCGGGACAGGGTCAATGGCTACACCTTC,CASSRDRVNGYTF
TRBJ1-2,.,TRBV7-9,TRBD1,TGTGCCAGCAGCTTCGGGACAGGGGGCGCCTATGGCTACACCTTC,CASSFGTGGAYGYTF
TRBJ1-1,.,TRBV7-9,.,TGTGCCAGCCGAGGACAGAACACTGAAGCTTTCTTT,CASRGQNTEAFF
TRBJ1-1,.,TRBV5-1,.,TGCGCCAGCAGCTTAATTTCCGGACAGATGAACACTGAAGCTTTCTTT,CASSLISGQMNTEAFF
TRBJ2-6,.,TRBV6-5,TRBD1,TGTGCCAGCACTCAGGGGGCTACTGGGGCCAACGTCCTGACTTTC,CASTQGATGANVLTF
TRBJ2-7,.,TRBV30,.,TGTGCCTGGAGTGCCTTCTCAGGGTTCTACGAGCAGTACTTC,CAWSAFSGFYEQYF
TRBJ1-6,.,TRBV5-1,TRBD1,TGCGCCAGCAGCAGGGACAGCTATAATTCACCCCTCCACTTT,CASSRDSYNSPLHF
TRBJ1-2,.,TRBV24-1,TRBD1,TGTGCCACCAGTGCGCGACAGGGGGTCTATGGCTACACCTTC,CATSARQGVYGYTF
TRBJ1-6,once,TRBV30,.,TGTGCCTGGAGAGTCCTTGCCGGCTATAATTCACCCCTCCACTTT,CAWRVLAGYNSPLHF
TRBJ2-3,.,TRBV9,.,TGTGCCAGCAGCGTAGGGGCCCCTAGCACAGATACGCAGTATTTT,CASSVGAPSTDTQYF
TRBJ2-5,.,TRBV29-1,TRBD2,TGCAGCGTTAGTCTTGCGGGGGGGCGGGAGACCCAGTACTTC,CSVSLAGGRETQYF
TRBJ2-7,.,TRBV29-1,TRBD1,TGCAGCGTTGTCGGGACAGGGACCGCCTACGAGCAGTACTTC,CSVVGTGTAYEQYF
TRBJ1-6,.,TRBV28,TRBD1,TGTGCCAGCAGTTCCGGACAGGGTCGATCACCCCTCCACTTT,CASSSGQGRSPLHF
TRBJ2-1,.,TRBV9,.,TGTGCCAGCAGCGTCCACAATAACAATGAGCAGTTCTTC,CASSVHNNNEQFF
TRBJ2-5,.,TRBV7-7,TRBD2,TGTGCCAGCAGCCTAGGCGGGGTAGCGGGGGGAGAGACCCAGTACTTC,CASSLGGVAGGETQYF
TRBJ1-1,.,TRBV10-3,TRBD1,TGTGCCATCAGGCGGACAGGGGAGAACACTGAAGCTTTCTTT,CAIRRTGENTEAFF
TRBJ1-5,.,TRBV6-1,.,TGTGCCAGCAGTGAAAGGACTTATGGACGGAGCAATCAGCCCCAGCATTTT,CASSERTYGRSNQPQHF
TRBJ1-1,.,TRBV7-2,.,TGTGCCAGCAGCCCACGGGCGCGGGGGGCTAGGAACACTGAAGCTTTCTTT,CASSPRARGARNTEAFF
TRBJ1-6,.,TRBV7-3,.,TGTGCCAGCAGCTTAAATCTAGAGGGGACATCACCCCTCCACTTT,CASSLNLEGTSPLHF
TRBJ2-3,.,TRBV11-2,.,TGTGCCAGCAGCTCGGACACTTGGAGGCAGTATTTT,CASSSDTWRQYF
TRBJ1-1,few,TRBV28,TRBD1,TGTGCTCACGGACAGGGGAGTTTCACTGAAGCTTTCTTT,CAHGQGSFTEAFF
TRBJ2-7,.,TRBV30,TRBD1,TGTGCCTGGAGTCGACAGGGGTTGACCTACGAGCAGTACTTC,CAWSRQGLTYEQYF
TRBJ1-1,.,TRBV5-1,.,TGCGCCAGCAGCATGACAGGACCAATGAACACTGAAGCTTTCTTT,CASSMTGPMNTEAFF
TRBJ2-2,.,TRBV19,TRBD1,TGTGCCAGTAGTATTGGGGCGACAGGGGGTACCGGGGAGCTGTTTTTT,CASSIGATGGTGELFF
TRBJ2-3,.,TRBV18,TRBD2,TGTGCCAGCTCACCATTCGGGGGGGGCACAGATACGCAGTATTTT,CASSPFGGGTDTQYF
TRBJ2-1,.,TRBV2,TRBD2,TGTGCCAGCAGTGAAGAGCGGGGGGCTCACAATGAGCAGTTCTTC,CASSEERGAHNEQFF
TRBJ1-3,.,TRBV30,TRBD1,TGTGCCTGGCAACAGGGGGGGGGCTCTGGAAACACCATATATTTT,CAWQQGGGSGNTIYF